One T cell receptor beta chain is described in this entry. The CDR3 consists of 15 residues. Germline CDR1 reads MNHEY; CDR2 reads SMNVEV (reference sequence). V lost 7 bases to trimming and J lost 5 bases, with 18 bases between them. Clones were read by immunoSEQ multiplex PCR, and TCRdb kept only the in-frame ones, dropping some. The data hold some 170,000 clones, with about nine tenths observed a single time. These data originate in a study of cytomegalovirus exposure and HLA in healthy donors. The receptor comes from a woman aged 25 to 39 in good health and CMV-seronegative. V gene TRBV27 combines with J gene TRBJ2-1; D might be TRBD2 (5 bases). Source material: PBMCs. Here the CDR3 DNA reads TGTGCCAGCACCTCAACCCTCCAGCGGAACAATGAGCAGTTCTTC. It encodes CASTSTLQRNNEQFF.